The sequence of this T cell receptor beta chain was determined in a study of T cell repertoires in cytomegalovirus infection. As to this clonotype: At one end, the junction sequence differs from germline, possibly due to a read error.

The CDR3 contains 11 residues. Germline V gives CDR1 ENHRY, CDR2 SYGVKD. TCRdb reprocessed the reads via MiXCR and lists one record per CDR3 protein. The repertoire consists of about 440,000 distinct CDR3 sequences, with about a third occurring once and the leading ten covering roughly 13%. Input material: PBMCs. This receptor was taken from a human donor in good health (CMV status not recorded). Some clones in this sample may be carry-over from other donors' samples. The chain links TRBV10-3 to TRBJ2-7; no firm D call. CDR3 sequence reads: CAISDNYEQCF. In nucleotides, the CDR3 is TGTGCCATCAGTGACAACTACGAGCAGTGCTTC.